The 9 T cell receptor beta chains in this list originate from one sample, sequenced in a study of blood T cell repertoires in COVID-19. The assay was immunoSEQ multiplex PCR, and TCRdb's table has in-frame clones only and misses some. Among 300,000 to 400,000 clones, around 86% were seen once, and the ten largest hold 1%. The sample taken for sequencing was peripheral blood. The receptors were sampled from a man aged 50 to 60 with active or convalescent COVID-19.

The chain couples TRBV19 to TRBJ1-5; 7 bases agree with TRBD1. Germline V gene data show CDR1 as LNHDA and CDR2 as SQIVND (reference sequence). With V trimmed by 4 bases and J by 7 bases, 1 base remained unmatched. The CDR3 has 12 amino acids. The CDR3 coding sequence is TGTGCCAGTAGTAGACAGGGCCAGCCCCAGCATTTT. This encodes CASSRQGQPQHF.

The V and J genes are TRBV25-1 and TRBJ2-6; D may be TRBD1 (6 bases). Trimming left V 2 bases short and J 2 bases short, with 10 bases between. The CDR3 loop spans 16 amino acids. CDR1 is MGHDK, CDR2 SYGVNS, per germline. In DNA, the CDR3 is TGTGCCAGCAGTGAACCCCACAGGGCTGGGGCCAACGTCCTGACTTTC. Amino acid sequence: CASSEPHRAGANVLTF.

The CDR3 is CASSTGGSGANVLTF. DNA for the CDR3: TGTGCCAGCAGCACAGGGGGCTCTGGGGCCAACGTCCTGACTTTC. This chain uses TRBV9 with TRBJ2-6; TRBD1 matches 8 bases. V was pared by 4 bases and J by 0 bases, with 0 bases of the junction left unmatched. Germline-derived CDR1 and CDR2 are SGDLS and YYNGEE. This CDR3 contains 15 residues.

The chain has TRBV15 and TRBJ1-5; D perhaps matches TRBD1 (6 bases). Germline assignment: CDR1 LNHNV and CDR2 YYDKDF (reference sequence). This CDR3 has 13 residues. Trimming left V 0 bases short and J 9 bases short, with 9 bases between. CDR3 in amino acids: CATSRERGWPQHF. CDR3 sequence (DNA): TGTGCCACCAGCAGAGAAAGGGGGTGGCCCCAGCATTTT.

This clone was observed a few times. The chain links TRBV5-1 to TRBJ2-1; no clear D gene. This CDR3 is 14 amino acids long. Germline lookup yields CDR1 SGHRS and CDR2 YFSETQ. V was cut by 3 bases and J by 5 bases, with 12 bases left in between. CDR3 bases: TGCGCCAGCAGCTCGACTGCAACCGACAATGAGCAGTTCTTC. Protein: CASSSTATDNEQFF.

The chain joins TRBV5-4 to TRBJ2-7; 8 bases match TRBD2. CDR1 is SGHNT, CDR2 YYREEE, per germline (reference sequence). The trim removed 0 bases at V and 6 bases at J, leaving 14 bases unmatched. The CDR3 consists of 17 residues. The DNA for the CDR3 is TGTGCCAGCAGCTTGGGGGAGGTGGGACTAGGAGGAGGCGAGCAGTACTTC. This encodes CASSLGEVGLGGGEQYF.

The J gene is TRBJ2-2, the V gene TRBV2; the D is unclear. The V end lost 6 bases, the J end lost 0 bases, and 8 bases lay between the germline ends. The CDR3 is made up of 14 amino acids. Per the germline V gene, CDR1 is SNHLY and CDR2 is FYNNEI. The CDR3 DNA reads as TGTGCCAGCAGGCCGACAACGAACACCGGGGAGCTGTTTTTT. It is translated as CASRPTTNTGELFF.

The CDR3 nucleotides are TGTGCCAGTAACCGAAGGGGAGAAAAACTGTTTTTT. The encoded protein is CASNRRGEKLFF. The chain couples TRBV19 to TRBJ1-4; a weak D match, TRBD1 (5 bases). Germline lookup yields CDR1 LNHDA and CDR2 SQIVND (reference sequence). V was shortened by 7 bases and J by 8 bases, with 11 bases between the two germline ends. The CDR3 loop spans 12 amino acids.

This clone has only a few counts. This sequence joins TRBV6-5 and TRBJ2-1, with a weak D call TRBD1 (6 bases). The V gene lost 2 bases and the J gene lost 9 bases, with 17 bases spanning the gap. This CDR3 region has 15 residues. Germline assignment: CDR1 MNHEY and CDR2 SVGAGI. The CDR3 coding sequence is TGTGCCAGCAGTTACCCTGGGGTCTCCAGGGGTGAGCAGTTCTTC. It yields the protein CASSYPGVSRGEQFF.